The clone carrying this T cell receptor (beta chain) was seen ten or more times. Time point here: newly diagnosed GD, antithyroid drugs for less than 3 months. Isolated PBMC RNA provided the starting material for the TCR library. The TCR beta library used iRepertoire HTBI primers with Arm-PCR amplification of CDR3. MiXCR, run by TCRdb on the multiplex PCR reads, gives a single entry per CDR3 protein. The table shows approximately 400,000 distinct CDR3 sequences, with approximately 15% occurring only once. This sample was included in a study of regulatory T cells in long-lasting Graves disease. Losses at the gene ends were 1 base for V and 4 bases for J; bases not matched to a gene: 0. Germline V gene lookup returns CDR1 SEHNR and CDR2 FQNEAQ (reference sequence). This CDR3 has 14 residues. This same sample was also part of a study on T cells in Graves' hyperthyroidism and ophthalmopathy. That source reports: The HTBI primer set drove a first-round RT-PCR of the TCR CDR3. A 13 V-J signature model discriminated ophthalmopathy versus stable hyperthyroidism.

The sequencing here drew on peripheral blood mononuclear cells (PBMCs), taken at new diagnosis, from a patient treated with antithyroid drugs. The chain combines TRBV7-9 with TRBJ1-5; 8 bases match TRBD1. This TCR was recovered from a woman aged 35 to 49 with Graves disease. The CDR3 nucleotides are TGTGCCAGCAGCTTAGGACAGGGGAATCAGCCCCAGCATTTT. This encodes CASSLGQGNQPQHF.